A selection of T cell receptor beta chains follows, all from one sample in a study of PD-L1 blockade in urothelial cancer. Clones were read by immunoSEQ multiplex PCR, and TCRdb kept only the in-frame ones, dropping some. The sample has about 100,000 clones, roughly nine tenths seen once; the top ten hold approximately 1%. This specimen consisted of PBMCs, obtained around atezolizumab (anti-PD-L1) treatment. The receptors derive from a woman older than 75 with urothelial cancer. Each CDR3 is given without its conserved first and last residue. D genes are given only for firm matches.

TRBD1,TRBJ1-1,TRBV2,ASSIQGFTEAF
-,TRBJ2-1,TRBV20-1,GASEVNEQF
TRBD2,TRBJ2-3,TRBV19,ASTWTSGRTDTQY
TRBD2,TRBJ2-1,TRBV9,ASSVSGLVNEQF
TRBD2,TRBJ2-1,TRBV5-1,ASSPGRLAGRDYNEQF
-,TRBJ1-3,TRBV5-1,ASSSGQSSSGNTIY
TRBD1,TRBJ2-7,TRBV9,ASSVGALQGTYEQY
TRBD1,TRBJ2-5,TRBV10-1,ASSEDRDRGQTQY
-,TRBJ2-5,TRBV6-5,ASSYRQGQETQY
TRBD1,TRBJ2-7,TRBV18,ASSPQGQGITYEQY
-,TRBJ2-6,TRBV18,ASSSQSSGANVLT
-,TRBJ2-7,TRBV27,ASKRTAPIGEQY
-,TRBJ1-1,TRBV6-1,ASSEAHTNTEAF
TRBD2,TRBJ2-3,TRBV7-6,ASSLVSGSTDTQY
-,TRBJ1-5,TRBV27,ASSVSNLMGGPQH
-,TRBJ1-5,TRBV7-9,ASSVSASGPQH
-,TRBJ2-6,TRBV30,AWSPHSGANVLT
-,TRBJ2-7,TRBV27,ASSLSQFHKSYEQY
-,TRBJ2-7,TRBV19,ASSNRDWPVEQY
TRBD1,TRBJ1-5,TRBV6-1,ASSWTGGHDQPQH
TRBD2,TRBJ2-1,TRBV9,ASSPGLAGGPGQF
-,TRBJ2-7,TRBV6-1,ASSDSTGATHEQY
TRBD2,TRBJ2-3,TRBV7-2,ASSPLKREGLDTQY
-,TRBJ2-5,TRBV19,ASSRTLGTQY
TRBD1,TRBJ1-5,TRBV28,ASSFLTGANQPQH
TRBD1,TRBJ1-1,TRBV4-2,ASSPGQGVNTEAF
TRBD2,TRBJ2-7,TRBV7-3,ASSPSGTPYEQY
-,TRBJ2-3,TRBV18,ASSPSSTDTQY
TRBD1,TRBJ2-1,TRBV10-3,AISGGQGFSNEQF
-,TRBJ1-2,TRBV30,AWIRTDGNYGYT
-,TRBJ2-3,TRBV2,ASRVGLATDTQY
-,TRBJ1-1,TRBV6-1,ASSEGVSNTEAF
-,TRBJ2-7,TRBV16,ASSPSGLEQY
-,TRBJ1-1,TRBV9,ASSSSGTGTNTEAF
TRBD1,TRBJ2-7,TRBV14,ASSQTGTGFMY
-,TRBJ2-1,TRBV13,ASSSREYPYNEQF
TRBD1,TRBJ1-1,TRBV5-1,ASSLVGRGFSYQGEAF
-,TRBJ1-4,TRBV27,ASSLIVSDEKLF
TRBD2,TRBJ2-7,TRBV7-9,ASSKAGGQVLRYEQY
TRBD1,TRBJ1-5,TRBV6-6,ASSNKGQANNQPQH
-,TRBJ1-2,TRBV2,ASSATGSNGYT
-,TRBJ1-1,TRBV5-4,ASSLVPEVNTEAF
-,TRBJ2-7,TRBV6-6,ASSYSGSSYEQY